This TCR beta chain was observed in a study of blood T cell repertoires in COVID-19. Across the study: Collection of acute and convalescent COVID-19 samples took place in the United States, Italy and Spain. PBMCs, B-cell-depleted T cells, or T cells were the source of the cDNA or gDNA that made up the material.

Authors' analysis steps: Reference gene primers were amplified, and this amplification served to estimate nucleated cell counts. The table came from immunoSEQ multiplex PCR; TCRdb's copy has only in-frame clones and leaves some out. That table supplies the V and J calls and clone size; D and trimming were determined from the DNA. In the table there are under 350,000 clones, around 85% of which are singletons. J was trimmed by 1 base and V by 2 bases; bases with no gene match: 3. The CDR3 runs to 16 residues. The germline CDR1 and CDR2 sequences are MNHEY and SVGAGI. In assigning cohorts, the study relied on participant-reported clinical history.

The material sequenced was PBMCs or T cells enriched from blood (not recorded which). The chain recombines TRBV6-5 with TRBJ2-5; TRBD1 matches at 11 bases. The sequence was collected from a woman aged 40 to 50 with acute COVID-19. The CDR3 here is CASSYRGTGGQETQYF. The DNA of the CDR3 is TGTGCCAGCAGTTACCGAGGGACAGGGGGCCAAGAGACCCAGTACTTC.